The sequence of this TCR beta chain was determined in a study of T-cell memory formation after mild COVID-19. At least ten counts were recorded for this clonotype. As yet, its antigen is unknown. General study findings and limits: Certain responding clones were present in pre-infection memory, suggesting participation of cross-reactive memory. Later expanders leaned CD4+, whereas clones that contracted between day 15 and 85 were balanced CD4/CD8. Largely, contracting CD4+ clones fell within CM and EM, and contracting CD8+ clones within EMRA.

Libraries for TCRalpha and TCRbeta carried sample barcodes and unique molecular identifiers via 5'RACE. TCRdb independently ran MiXCR on the 5' RACE reads; one entry per CDR3 protein. The table records 280,000 or so distinct CDR3 sequences, 8.2% of them present only once. The sample taken for sequencing was PBMCs or a T cell subset sorted from them (not recorded which). The source of this sequence is a man between 18 and 35 years old who had mild COVID-19 (a few samples of this study predate the infection). Cell type and time point are not known.

This chain's CDR3 is CASSFTSGGYNEQFF. The CDR3 DNA is TGCGCCAGCAGCTTTACTAGCGGGGGGTACAATGAGCAGTTCTTC. The chain uses TRBV5-1 and TRBJ2-1; 12 bases are a match to TRBD2. The CDR3 has 15 amino acids. V lost 2 bases, J lost 4 bases, and 1 base stayed unmatched. The germline gives CDR1 SGHRS, CDR2 YFSETQ.